Detailed here is one T cell receptor (beta chain). Here immunoSEQ multiplex PCR was the method, and the copy in TCRdb shows in-frame clones only, minus some. Of about 120,000 clones listed, approximately 86% are singletons. The entry originates in a study of T cell responses to AZD1222 COVID-19 vaccine. The ends were cut back, 0 bases at V and 9 bases at J, with 7 bases in the middle. The CDR3 extends over 13 amino acids. In germline, CDR1 is SGDLS, CDR2 YYNGEE. The genes are TRBV9 and TRBJ1-6, with D unclear. The sequenced sample was peripheral blood, obtained on day 0 of AZD1222 vaccination. The clonotype originates from an adult in good health. CDR3 nucleotide sequence: TGTGCCAGCAGCGTAGCAGCGGTTTCACCCCTCCACTTT. This sequence encodes CASSVAAVSPLHF.